Listed below are T cell receptor beta chains from one sample, sequenced in a study of blood T cells in healthy people across ages. One entry per CDR3 protein results from TCRdb running MiXCR on the 5' RACE reads. The data contain about 1,000,000 distinct CDR3 sequences, 45% of them singletons. Source material: blood. The source of these receptors is a woman aged 55-69 years in good health. CDR3s include the opening cysteine and the closing phenylalanine or tryptophan. D genes are given only for firm matches. Size values are once, few and many counts, or a class for expanded clones, and some rows have none.

J: TRBJ2-5; D: NA; V: TRBV7-6; size: many; DNA: TGTGCCAGCAGCTTAGCGGGCTTACAAGAGACCCAGTACTTC; CDR3: CASSLAGLQETQYF
J: TRBJ2-3; D: TRBD2; V: TRBV5-1; size: few; DNA: TGCGCCAGCAGCTTCAGCGGGAGGATCGCCGATACGCAGTATTTT; CDR3: CASSFSGRIADTQYF
J: TRBJ2-7; D: NA; V: TRBV7-2; size: NA; DNA: TGTGCCAGCAGCTTAGTCGGGTGGGAAGGAGGTTACGAGCAGTACTTC; CDR3: CASSLVGWEGGYEQYF
J: TRBJ1-1; D: NA; V: TRBV7-2; size: few; DNA: TGTGCCAGCAGCTGGGCCGGGGGGAAAGCTTTCTTT; CDR3: CASSWAGGKAFF
J: TRBJ1-6; D: TRBD1; V: TRBV30; size: NA; DNA: TGTGCCTGTTATACAGGGGGCGGTTCACCCCTCCACTTT; CDR3: CACYTGGGSPLHF
J: TRBJ2-5; D: NA; V: TRBV7-9; size: NA; DNA: TGTGCCAGCAGCCCCATGGGGGAGCGCCAAGAGACCCAGTACTTC; CDR3: CASSPMGERQETQYF
J: TRBJ2-3; D: NA; V: TRBV6-2/TRBV6-3; size: few; DNA: TGTGCCAGCAGGCTAGGTAGCGTTCGGACAGATACGCAGTATTTT; CDR3: CASRLGSVRTDTQYF
J: TRBJ1-4; D: NA; V: TRBV2; size: NA; DNA: TGTGCCAGCAGCCAAGAAAAACTGTTTTTT; CDR3: CASSQEKLFF
J: TRBJ2-5; D: NA; V: TRBV6-7; size: NA; DNA: TGTGCCAGCAGTTACCGCCCCAACCCAAAAGAGACCCAGTACTTC; CDR3: CASSYRPNPKETQYF
J: TRBJ1-1; D: NA; V: TRBV20-1; size: once; DNA: TGCAGTGCTATTGGCGAAACGAACACTGAAGCTTTCTTT; CDR3: CSAIGETNTEAFF
J: TRBJ2-1; D: TRBD1; V: TRBV24-1; size: NA; DNA: TGTGCCACCAGTGCTAGGGGACAGGGGTTGTCCTACAATGAGCAGTTCTTC; CDR3: CATSARGQGLSYNEQFF
J: TRBJ1-4; D: TRBD1; V: TRBV12-3/TRBV12-4; size: NA; DNA: TGTGCCAGCAGACTCGGGACAGCTAATGAAAAACTGTTTTTT; CDR3: CASRLGTANEKLFF
J: TRBJ2-7; D: NA; V: TRBV20-1; size: few; DNA: TGCAGTGCCCCATCCGCCTTTGACAGGGGAGGGAACGAGCAGTACTTC; CDR3: CSAPSAFDRGGNEQYF
J: TRBJ2-4; D: NA; V: TRBV4-1; size: few; DNA: TGCGCCAGCAGCCAAGGGGAGGGGGCTTTGGGAGAGCAGTACTTC; CDR3: CASSQGEGALGEQYF
J: TRBJ2-4; D: NA; V: TRBV5-1; size: NA; DNA: TGCGCCAGCAGCTTGGGGGGGCAGCAAAACATTCAGTACTTC; CDR3: CASSLGGQQNIQYF
J: TRBJ2-1; D: NA; V: TRBV5-1; size: NA; DNA: TGCGCCAGCAGCTTGGGGGGCGCGGGGAGCGGGAATGAGCAGTTCTTC; CDR3: CASSLGGAGSGNEQFF
J: TRBJ2-5; D: NA; V: TRBV27; size: many; DNA: TGTGCCAGCAGTTTAAGGTTTCGGGAGACCCAGTACTTC; CDR3: CASSLRFRETQYF
J: TRBJ2-1; D: NA; V: TRBV29-1; size: few; DNA: TGCAGCGGGGGGCCTGGATACAATGAGCAGTTCTTC; CDR3: CSGGPGYNEQFF
J: TRBJ2-1; D: NA; V: TRBV29-1; size: NA; DNA: TGCAGCGCTGGGGACTTCTCCTACAATGAGCAGTTCTTC; CDR3: CSAGDFSYNEQFF
J: TRBJ2-3; D: NA; V: TRBV20-1; size: many; DNA: TGCAGTGCTGAGCGGAGGCTAGCACAAAGCACAGATACGCAGTATTTT; CDR3: CSAERRLAQSTDTQYF
J: TRBJ2-5; D: NA; V: TRBV14; size: NA; DNA: TGTGCCAGCAGCCAGATTGGACGGGAGACCCAGTACTTC; CDR3: CASSQIGRETQYF
J: TRBJ2-3; D: NA; V: TRBV20-1; size: NA; DNA: TGCAGTGCTAGAGATCCGGGAATAGGCGAAGATACGCAGTATTTT; CDR3: CSARDPGIGEDTQYF
J: TRBJ2-1; D: NA; V: TRBV6-1; size: NA; DNA: TGTGCCAGCAGAAAAGGGGTGGGCAATGAGCAGTTCTTC; CDR3: CASRKGVGNEQFF
J: TRBJ2-1; D: TRBD2; V: TRBV6-4; size: NA; DNA: TGTGCCAGCAGTCAGATAGCGGGAAGCTCCTACAATGAGCAGTTCTTC; CDR3: CASSQIAGSSYNEQFF
J: TRBJ2-1; D: NA; V: TRBV10-3; size: few; DNA: TGTGCCATCAGTGAGTCGAGGGAGTTAAATGAGCAGTTCTTC; CDR3: CAISESRELNEQFF
J: TRBJ2-7; D: TRBD1; V: TRBV29-1; size: NA; DNA: TGCAGCGTTGAAGATAGGACAGGCTCCTACGAGCAGTACTTC; CDR3: CSVEDRTGSYEQYF
J: TRBJ1-2; D: NA; V: TRBV13; size: NA; DNA: TGTGCCAGCAGCCCCGGACAGACTCCTAACTATGGCTACACCTTC; CDR3: CASSPGQTPNYGYTF
J: TRBJ2-3; D: NA; V: TRBV24-1; size: NA; DNA: TGTGCCACCAGTCCCTTGTGGGGGGACACAGATACGCAGTATTTT; CDR3: CATSPLWGDTDTQYF
J: TRBJ1-2; D: NA; V: TRBV5-1; size: many; DNA: TGCGCCAGCAGCTCGCTCCTGGACAATCACGGCTACACCTTC; CDR3: CASSSLLDNHGYTF
J: TRBJ2-7; D: NA; V: TRBV7-9; size: many; DNA: TGTGCCAGCAGCTTAGCGGCAGGAAGCTACGAGCAGTACTTC; CDR3: CASSLAAGSYEQYF
J: TRBJ2-1; D: TRBD2; V: TRBV5-1; size: NA; DNA: TGCGCCAGCAGCTTGGCCGGGACTAACTACAATGAGCAGTTCTTC; CDR3: CASSLAGTNYNEQFF
J: TRBJ2-7; D: NA; V: TRBV7-6; size: NA; DNA: TGTGCCAGCAGCTTATCACCACCGGGCTTTAGATCCTACGAGCAGTACTTC; CDR3: CASSLSPPGFRSYEQYF
J: TRBJ2-5; D: NA; V: TRBV7-8; size: NA; DNA: TGTGCCAGCAGCCCCGACCTAGGAGAAGAGACCCAGTACTTC; CDR3: CASSPDLGEETQYF
J: TRBJ2-7; D: TRBD2; V: TRBV18; size: few; DNA: TGTGCCAGCTCACCCCGAGGGGGGACTAGCGGGATGTTTTACGAGCAGTACTTC; CDR3: CASSPRGGTSGMFYEQYF
J: TRBJ1-1; D: NA; V: TRBV4-1; size: NA; DNA: TGCGCCAGCAGCCAAGCCCTAAGCACTGAAGCTTTCTTT; CDR3: CASSQALSTEAFF
J: TRBJ1-1; D: NA; V: TRBV27; size: NA; DNA: TGTGCCAGCAGGCCAACAGGGCTTCGGACTGAAGCTTTCTTT; CDR3: CASRPTGLRTEAFF
J: TRBJ2-1; D: TRBD2; V: TRBV7-3; size: few; DNA: TGTGCCAGCAGCTCCGGGACTAAGCGGTTCTTC; CDR3: CASSSGTKRFF
J: TRBJ2-3; D: NA; V: TRBV2; size: NA; DNA: TGTGCCAGCAGTGAATCACGGACAGTCACAGATACGCAGTATTTT; CDR3: CASSESRTVTDTQYF
J: TRBJ1-6; D: NA; V: TRBV6-5; size: few; DNA: TGTGCCAGCAGTTACAGGGATTCACCCCTCCACTTT; CDR3: CASSYRDSPLHF
J: TRBJ2-4; D: NA; V: TRBV6-1; size: NA; DNA: TGTGCCAGCGGTACGCGGGTAGCCAAAAACATTCAGTACTTC; CDR3: CASGTRVAKNIQYF
J: TRBJ2-7; D: TRBD2; V: TRBV20-1; size: few; DNA: TGCAGTGCCTCCCCTGGACTAGCGTCCTCCTACGAGCAGTACTTC; CDR3: CSASPGLASSYEQYF
J: TRBJ2-1; D: NA; V: TRBV9; size: NA; DNA: TGTGCCAGCAGCGCCCCGGGACGACCTCCATACAATGAGCAGTTCTTC; CDR3: CASSAPGRPPYNEQFF
J: TRBJ2-7; D: NA; V: TRBV20-1; size: NA; DNA: TGCAGTGCCACCCGACAGGAGACCACCTACGAGCAGTACTTC; CDR3: CSATRQETTYEQYF
J: TRBJ1-1; D: TRBD1; V: TRBV19; size: NA; DNA: TGTGCCAGTTACAGGGGGAGGACTGAAGCTTTCTTT; CDR3: CASYRGRTEAFF
J: TRBJ2-3; D: NA; V: TRBV28; size: NA; DNA: TGTGCCAGCAGTTTATCTGGTAGCCTGGATGCGCAGTATTTT; CDR3: CASSLSGSLDAQYF
J: TRBJ2-6; D: NA; V: TRBV27; size: NA; DNA: TGTGCCAGCAGTCCCTCTCCTGGGGCCAACGTCCTGACTTTC; CDR3: CASSPSPGANVLTF
J: TRBJ2-5; D: NA; V: TRBV18; size: once; DNA: TGTGCCAGCTCAACGGGTATGGGAGTTGTGGAGACCCAGTACTTC; CDR3: CASSTGMGVVETQYF
J: TRBJ2-5; D: TRBD1; V: TRBV6-5; size: NA; DNA: TGTGCCAGCAGTAACCGGGACAGACTTGGGGAGCGGTACTTC; CDR3: CASSNRDRLGERYF
J: TRBJ2-3; D: NA; V: TRBV11-3; size: NA; DNA: TGTGCCAGCAGCTTAGGAGGGAGAGGGGGGCCAGATACGCAGTATTTT; CDR3: CASSLGGRGGPDTQYF
J: TRBJ2-4; D: NA; V: TRBV9; size: few; DNA: TGTGCCAGCAGCGTGGACGGCACCCTGGGAAACATTCAGTACTTC; CDR3: CASSVDGTLGNIQYF
J: TRBJ2-2; D: TRBD1; V: TRBV6-5; size: NA; DNA: TGTGCCAGCAGTAGGACAGGGGTCGGCGGGGAGCTGTTTTTT; CDR3: CASSRTGVGGELFF
J: TRBJ2-7; D: NA; V: TRBV5-6; size: few; DNA: TGTGCCAGCAGTTTATGGGGCAGCTACGAGCAGTACTTC; CDR3: CASSLWGSYEQYF
J: TRBJ2-3; D: NA; V: TRBV5-1; size: NA; DNA: TGCGCCAGCAGCTTGTTAATAGCGGACACAGATACGCAGTATTTT; CDR3: CASSLLIADTDTQYF
J: TRBJ2-7; D: TRBD1; V: TRBV16; size: few; DNA: TGTGCCAGCAGCCAACAGGGGGCTGGCGAGCAGTACTTC; CDR3: CASSQQGAGEQYF